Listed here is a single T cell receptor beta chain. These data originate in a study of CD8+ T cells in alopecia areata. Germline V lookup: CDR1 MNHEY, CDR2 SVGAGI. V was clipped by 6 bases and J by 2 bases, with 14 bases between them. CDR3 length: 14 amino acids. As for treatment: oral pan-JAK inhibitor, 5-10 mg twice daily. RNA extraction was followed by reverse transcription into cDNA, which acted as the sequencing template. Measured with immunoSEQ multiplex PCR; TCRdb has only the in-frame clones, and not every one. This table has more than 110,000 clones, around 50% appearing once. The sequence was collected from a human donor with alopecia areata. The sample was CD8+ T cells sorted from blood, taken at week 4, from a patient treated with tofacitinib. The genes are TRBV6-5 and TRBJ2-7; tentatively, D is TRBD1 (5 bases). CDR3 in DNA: TGTGCCAGCAGCAATCGAGACAGACCCTACGAGCAGTACTTC. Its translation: CASSNRDRPYEQYF.